The 9 T cell receptor beta chains reported below all come from one sample, sequenced in a study of blood T cells in healthy people across ages (dated by TCRdb to between 2015 and 2017). Library method: 5' RACE. For sequencing, an Illumina HiSeq 2500 was employed. The second PCR ran for about 6 to 12 cycles and used a J-beta primer mix along with a sample-barcoded 5' primer. TCRdb itself trimmed the public reads at Q25 with fastp, ran MiXCR and retained productive beta chains. Entries that share a CDR3 protein sequence are merged under the most common genes and DNA. The sample table contains about 1.5 million distinct CDR3 sequences; only one count was recorded for around two fifths of them. The ten largest clones add up to approximately 7.9% of the sample. The sequencing input was blood. The receptors shown here come from a woman in her late teens or twenties in good health.

This sequence joins TRBV6-4 and TRBJ1-2; D is unresolved. The CDR3 spans 15 residues. CDR1 and CDR2 from the germline V gene are MRHNA and SNTAGT. Trimming pared 1 base from V and 8 bases from J, leaving 17 bases between. DNA for the CDR3: TGTGCCAGCAGTGACTGGTCCCAGCCCCAAGCGGGCTACACCTTC. Its translation: CASSDWSQPQAGYTF.

In its sample, this clonotype was seen once. The chain employs TRBV20-1 and TRBJ2-5; possible D gene TRBD1, 5 bases. The CDR3 covers 14 residues. V lost 6 bases and J lost 1, with 15 bases in between. CDR1 DFQATT and CDR2 SNEGSKA come from the germline V gene (reference sequence). CDR3 residues: CSAKIGVTQETQYF. In DNA, the CDR3 is TGCAGTGCCAAGATAGGGGTGACCCAAGAGACCCAGTACTTC.

This clonotype was detected a few times. This chain connects TRBV6-5 to TRBJ2-7, with TRBD1 identical over 10 bases. Germline V CDR1 and CDR2: MNHEY, SVGAGI. J was trimmed by 4 bases and V by 5 bases; bases with no gene match: 5. The CDR3 is 14 amino acids. The CDR3, as DNA: TGTGCCAGCAGTCAGACAGGGGGCACGTACGAGCAGTACTTC. This sequence encodes CASSQTGGTYEQYF.

With regard to this clonotype: Being one base from a much bigger clone, this may be a read error. The chain has TRBV10-3 and TRBJ1-1; 8 positions agree with TRBD1. Looked up from germline, CDR1 is ENHRY and CDR2 is SYGVKD. The CDR3 is 13 amino acids. Unmatched junction bases numbered 2, after V lost 7 bases and J lost 1 base. CDR3 in amino acids: CAINDRGNTEAFF. The CDR3 DNA is TGTGCCATCAATGACAGGGGGAACACTGAAGCTTTCTTT.

V and J are TRBV4-2 and TRBJ1-4; a possible D gene is TRBD1 (6 bases). Per the germline V gene, CDR1 is LGHNA and CDR2 is YNFKEQ. Between the trimmed V and J ends, which lost 5 bases and 8 bases, there was a span of 27 bases. This CDR3 region has 18 residues. The CDR3 DNA is TGTGCCAGCAGCAAAAGCGGGCTAGCGGGGGGGCCTCCCGAAAAACTGTTTTTT. This translates into CASSKSGLAGGPPEKLFF.

This chain's CDR3 is CASSSGDNTDTQYF. In DNA form, the CDR3 reads TGTGCCAGCAGCAGCGGGGATAACACAGATACGCAGTATTTT. This chain connects TRBV12-3 or TRBV12-4 to TRBJ2-3; 7 bases align to TRBD2. The CDR3 is 14 amino acids. Trimming took 6 bases from V and 2 from J; bases not matched to a gene: 5.

The chain uses TRBV3-1 and TRBJ2-7, with 13 nucleotides matching TRBD2. Germline-derived CDR1 and CDR2 are LGHDT and YNNKEL (reference sequence). CDR3 length equals 13 residues. V shed 4 bases, J shed 8 bases, and the junction held 2 bases outside the gene matches. In nucleotides, the CDR3 is TGTGCCAGCAGCCGGACTAGCGGGAGCCAGCAGTACTTC. This translates into CASSRTSGSQQYF.

A few counts support this clonotype. The CDR3 spells CASTKDRGNYGYTF. CDR3 DNA sequence: TGTGCCAGCACCAAGGACAGGGGTAACTATGGCTACACCTTC. The chain recombines TRBV6-5 with TRBJ1-2; 9 nucleotides match TRBD1. Germline trimming cut 7 bases from V and 1 base from J; bases unmatched to any gene: 4. CDR1 is MNHEY and CDR2 is SVGAGI in the germline V gene. This CDR3 comprises 14 residues.

The chain is built from TRBV7-2 and TRBJ2-7, with 11 bases lining up with TRBD2. The CDR3 totals 16 residues. The V gene end was trimmed by 5 bases and the J gene end by 1 base; junction bases not matched to a gene: 7. The germline CDR1 and CDR2 sequences are SGHTA and FQGNSA. The CDR3 sequence: CASSTLGTSGSYEQYF. DNA of the CDR3: TGTGCCAGCAGCACCTTGGGGACTAGCGGATCCTACGAGCAGTACTTC.